Presented here are 17 T cell receptor beta chains from one specimen sequenced in a study of T cell repertoires in cytomegalovirus infection. No antigen has been identified for these receptors. MiXCR was run by TCRdb on the reads, yielding one entry per CDR3 protein. The sample lists fewer than 1,000,000 distinct CDR3 sequences; approximately 33% were seen once. This material consisted of cultured CD8+ T cells from PBMCs, taken from culture after CMV antigen stimulation. These receptors came from a human donor in good health (CMV status not recorded). Some clones in this sample may be carry-over from other donors' samples.

This clonotype appeared a few times. This chain connects TRBV24-1 to TRBJ1-5; D is perhaps TRBD1 (5 bases). The V and J ends lost 4 bases and 1 base respectively, with 13 bases between them. CDR1 KGHDR and CDR2 SFDVKD come from the germline V gene. The CDR3 is 16 residues long. The CDR3 here is CATSDSGQLSNQPQHF. The CDR3 DNA is TGTGCCACCAGTGACAGTGGACAATTGAGCAATCAGCCCCAGCATTTT.

This clonotype was detected ten times or more. The chain has TRBV7-2 and TRBJ2-3; the D gene is possibly TRBD2 (6 bases). The CDR3 is 17 amino acids. V lost 5 bases to trimming and J lost 0 bases, with 18 bases between them. In germline, CDR1 is SGHTA, CDR2 FQGNSA. DNA of the CDR3: TGTGCCAGCAGCCCCCGGGATAGCGGTGCAAGCACAGATACGCAGTATTTT. It is translated as CASSPRDSGASTDTQYF.

The rearrangement uses TRBV11-2 and TRBJ1-1; 8 nucleotides line up with TRBD1. The germline gives CDR1 SGHAT, CDR2 FQNNGV. The CDR3 totals 16 residues. The ends lost 5 bases at V and 0 bases at J; junction bases unmatched: 8. The CDR3 DNA reads as TGTGCCAGCAGCCCCCGCTTGACAGGGGTGAACACTGAAGCTTTCTTT. Translation gives CASSPRLTGVNTEAFF.

In its sample, this clonotype was seen once. V usage is TRBV12-3 or TRBV12-4 and J usage is TRBJ2-3; 12 bases are shared with TRBD2. The CDR3 has 18 residues. The V segment lost 1 base and the J segment 3 bases; nucleotides outside the gene matches: 8. The CDR3 DNA reads TGTGCCAGCAGTTTAGGGCTAGCGGGGGGGATAGGTACAGATACGCAGTATTTT. Translation: CASSLGLAGGIGTDTQYF.

This clonotype has ten or more counts. J is TRBJ2-5 and V is TRBV7-8; D is possibly TRBD1 (5 bases). The CDR3 is 18 amino acids. The V gene's germline CDR1 is SGHVS and CDR2 FQNEAQ. Between the trimmed V and J ends, which lost 1 base and 1 base, there was a span of 19 bases. CDR3 sequence: CASSLEKNRPAPQETQYF. The CDR3, as DNA: TGTGCCAGCAGCTTAGAAAAAAACAGGCCAGCGCCCCAAGAGACCCAGTACTTC.

This clonotype was seen more than once but under ten times. V gene TRBV6-5 combines with J gene TRBJ2-3, with unresolved D. Germline CDR1 reads MNHEY; CDR2 reads SVGAGI. This CDR3 has 12 residues. Trimming removed 2 bases from V and 4 bases from J, with 4 bases in between. The CDR3 region has the DNA TGTGCCAGCAGTTACAATGCAGATACGCAGTATTTT. The encoded protein is CASSYNADTQYF.

The chain carries TRBV4-3 and TRBJ1-6; no clear D gene. The CDR3 spans 15 residues. Trimming took off 0 bases at V and 7 bases at J, with 10 bases between the two ends. Germline assignment: CDR1 LGHNA and CDR2 YSLEER. CDR3 loop: CASSQDDGYNSPLHF. The CDR3 nucleotides read TGCGCCAGCAGCCAAGACGACGGTTACAATTCACCCCTCCACTTT.

The V call is TRBV7-6, the J call TRBJ1-4; possibly TRBD1 for D (6 bases). Germline V CDR1 and CDR2: SGHVS, FNYEAQ. This CDR3 is built from 14 residues. The germline V and J ends were trimmed by 7 bases and 5 bases, with 14 bases remaining between them. The CDR3 DNA reads TGTGCCAGCACCAAGGGGGACCGAAATGAAAAACTGTTTTTT. Encoded protein: CASTKGDRNEKLFF.

The rearrangement links TRBV6-4 to TRBJ2-1; 7 bases are shared with TRBD2. Trimming at V came to 4 bases and at J to 4 bases, leaving 7 bases not matched to a gene. This CDR3 has 15 amino acids. Per germline, CDR1 MRHNA and CDR2 SNTAGT. CDR3 amino acids: CASSAEAGYYNEQFF. DNA for the CDR3: TGTGCCAGCAGTGCTGAAGCGGGGTATTACAATGAGCAGTTCTTC.

This clonotype was counted between two and nine times. The rearrangement joins TRBV11-2 to TRBJ1-1; the D is unclear. Deletions cut 1 base from V and 8 bases from J, with 14 bases between. The CDR3 extends over 14 amino acids. The germline V gene encodes CDR1 SGHAT and CDR2 FQNNGV. CDR3 nucleotides: TGTGCCAGCAGCTTAGCGACACCGAGCGTGGAAGCTTTCTTT. Translation gives CASSLATPSVEAFF. Looking up the rest from reference TRBV11-2 and TRBJ1-1 gives the full variable domain: EAGVAQSPRYKIIEKRQSVAFWCNPISGHATLYWYQQILGQGPKLLIQFQNNGVVDDSQLPKDRFSAERLKGVDSTLKIQPAKLEDSAVYLCASSLATPSVEAFFGQGTRLTVV.

V usage is TRBV6-2 or TRBV6-3 and J usage is TRBJ1-5; D may be TRBD1 (6 bases). This CDR3 has 13 residues. The ends were cut back, 7 bases at V and 15 bases at J, with 22 bases in the middle. Germline CDR1 and CDR2: MNHEY and SVGEGT. The CDR3 sequence: CASTPPGANSPHF. The CDR3 bases are TGTGCCAGCACCCCCCCGGGGGCTAACTCTCCGCATTTT.

This clonotype came up many times. This chain connects TRBV7-9 to TRBJ1-5, with D perhaps matching TRBD1 (5 bases). This CDR3 comprises 15 residues. Trimming cost V 2 bases and J 0 bases, with 8 bases left between them. Germline loops: CDR1 SEHNR, CDR2 FQNEAQ (reference sequence). This chain's CDR3 is CASSLTGDSNQPQHF. Here the CDR3 DNA reads TGTGCCAGCAGCTTAACAGGTGATAGCAATCAGCCCCAGCATTTT.

The chain couples TRBV14 to TRBJ2-2; 8 bases align to TRBD1. The CDR3 contains 17 residues. Germline CDR1 is SGHDN and CDR2 is FVKESK. The ends lost 1 base at V and 5 bases at J; junction bases unmatched: 9. The CDR3 DNA follows: TGTGCCAGCAGCCAAGGTCCGGGACAGGCCATAACCGGGGAGCTGTTTTTT. It codes for CASSQGPGQAITGELFF.

This rearrangement joins TRBV20-1 to TRBJ2-7, with 8 bases lining up with TRBD2. The trim removed 1 base at V and 6 bases at J, leaving 11 bases unmatched. This CDR3 comprises 15 residues. Germline values: CDR1 DFQATT, CDR2 SNEGSKA (reference sequence). In DNA, the CDR3 is TGCAGTGCTAGAGTATCGGGGGGGGGTCCGGGCGAGCAGTACGTC. Encoded protein: CSARVSGGGPGEQYV.

The V gene is TRBV27, the J gene TRBJ1-6; maybe TRBD1 (5 bases). The V gene's germline CDR1 is MNHEY and CDR2 SMNVEV (reference sequence). The CDR3 length is 14 residues. Between the trimmed V and J ends, which lost 5 bases and 8 bases, there was a span of 13 bases. The CDR3 DNA follows: TGTGCCAGCAGTCCAGGGACCGTTGATTCACCCCTCCACTTT. The encoded protein is CASSPGTVDSPLHF.

This clonotype was counted many times. The rearrangement joins TRBV7-9 to TRBJ2-1; D is possibly TRBD2 (6 bases). Looked up from germline, CDR1 is SEHNR and CDR2 is FQNEAQ (reference sequence). This CDR3 spans 15 amino acids. Trimming removed 4 bases from V and 0 bases from J, with 10 bases in between. The CDR3 protein is CASSSTRVSYNEQFF. Written as DNA, the CDR3 is TGTGCCAGCAGCTCGACTAGGGTCTCCTACAATGAGCAGTTCTTC.

This clonotype was detected only a few times. This chain uses TRBV5-4 with TRBJ2-1, with no clear D. The CDR3 has 15 residues. The V and J ends lost 5 bases and 0 bases respectively, with 12 bases between them. The germline V gene encodes CDR1 SGHNT and CDR2 YYREEE (reference sequence). CDR3 region: CASSPDQPSYNEQFF. CDR3 DNA: TGTGCCAGCAGTCCCGATCAGCCCTCCTACAATGAGCAGTTCTTC.